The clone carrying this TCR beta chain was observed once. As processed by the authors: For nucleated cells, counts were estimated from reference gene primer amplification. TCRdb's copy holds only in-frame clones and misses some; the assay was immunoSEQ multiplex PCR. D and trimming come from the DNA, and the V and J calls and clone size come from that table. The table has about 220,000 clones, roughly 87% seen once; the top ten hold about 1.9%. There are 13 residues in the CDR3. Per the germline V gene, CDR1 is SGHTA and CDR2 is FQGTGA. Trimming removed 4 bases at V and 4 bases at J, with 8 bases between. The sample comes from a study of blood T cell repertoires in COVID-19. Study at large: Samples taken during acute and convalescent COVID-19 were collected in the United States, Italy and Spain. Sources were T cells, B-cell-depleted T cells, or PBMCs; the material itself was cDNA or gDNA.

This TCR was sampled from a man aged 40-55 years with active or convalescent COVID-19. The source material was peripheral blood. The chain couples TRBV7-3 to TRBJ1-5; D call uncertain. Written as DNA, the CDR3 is TGTGCCAGCAGCTCAGGTTCTAATCAGCCCCAGCATTTT. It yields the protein CASSSGSNQPQHF. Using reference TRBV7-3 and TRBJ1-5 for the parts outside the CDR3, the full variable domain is GAGVSQTPSNKVTEKGKYVELRCDPISGHTALYWYRQSLGQGPEFLIYFQGTGAADDSGLPNDRFFAVRPEGSVSTLKIQRTERGDSAVYLCASSSGSNQPQHFGDGTRLSIL.